Below are 14 T cell receptor beta chains sequenced from a single sample in a study of PD-1 blockade in classical Hodgkin lymphoma. Every patient had relapsed following autologous stem cell transplantation, and cohorts differed in brentuximab vedotin exposure. Investigators isolated CD4+ T cells from thawed PBMCs through magnetic negative selection. Sequencing was performed with immunoSEQ multiplex PCR; in TCRdb, only in-frame clones are kept and a portion is missing. The repertoire holds under 30,000 clones, with about 80% as singletons. This material consisted of CD4+ T cells from blood, taken at baseline. The origin of the receptors is a human donor with classical Hodgkin lymphoma.

The CDR3 loop reads CASSWGSGGETQYF. DNA for the CDR3: TGTGCCAGCAGCTGGGGATCAGGGGGGGAGACCCAGTACTTC. The genes are TRBV5-6 and TRBJ2-5; D is possibly TRBD1 (7 bases). The V end lost 3 bases, the J end lost 5 bases, and 14 bases lay between the germline ends. The CDR3 length is 14 residues. In germline, CDR1 is SGHDT, CDR2 YYEEEE.

This sequence joins TRBV30 and TRBJ2-1; TRBD2 agrees at 7 bases. Germline CDR1 is GTSNPN and CDR2 is SVGIG (reference sequence). The CDR3 sequence is 17 residues long. V was clipped by 2 bases and J by 4 bases; unmatched bases: 14. CDR3: CAWSPLWGGAEYNEQFF. Written as DNA, the CDR3 is TGTGCCTGGAGTCCCCTTTGGGGGGGAGCCGAATACAATGAGCAGTTCTTC.

The V call is TRBV11-1, the J call TRBJ1-6; a possible D gene is TRBD1 (5 bases). The CDR3 runs to 17 residues. Germline loops: CDR1 SGHAT, CDR2 FQDESV (reference sequence). Trimming stripped 4 bases from V and 0 bases from J, with 13 bases between. CDR3 region: CASSSGPRSSYNSPLHF. In DNA form, the CDR3 reads TGTGCCAGCAGCTCGGGACCCCGGAGCTCCTATAATTCACCCCTCCACTTT. Variable domain in full (rest from reference TRBV11-1 and TRBJ1-6): EAEVAQSPRYKITEKSQAVAFWCDPISGHATLYWYRQILGQGPELLVQFQDESVVDDSQLPKDRFSAERLKGVDSTLKIQPAELGDSAMYLCASSSGPRSSYNSPLHFGNGTRLTVT.

The V call is TRBV12-5, the J call TRBJ1-2; no reliable D call. The CDR3 is 17 amino acids. The V and J ends lost 3 bases and 4 bases respectively, with 21 bases between them. Germline V gene sequence: CDR1 LGHNT, CDR2 FRNRAP. The CDR3 nucleotides read TGTGCTAGTGGTTTCCACCCACCCCTTGGGCAGCCCTATGGCTACACCTTC. Translated: CASGFHPPLGQPYGYTF.

V is TRBV28 and J is TRBJ2-7; 8 bases line up with TRBD2. This CDR3 region has 13 residues. The germline gives CDR1 MDHEN, CDR2 SYDVKM. J gave up 7 bases and V 6 bases, and 8 bases lay outside the gene matches. Written as DNA, the CDR3 is TGTGCCAGCAGGGGCGGGGGGACTCGGGAGCAGTACTTC. It codes for CASRGGGTREQYF.

The rearrangement uses TRBV27 and TRBJ2-1; 11 positions agree with TRBD2. J lost 2 bases, V lost 4 bases, and 1 base had no gene match. There are 15 residues in the CDR3. Looked up from germline, CDR1 is MNHEY and CDR2 is SMNVEV (reference sequence). CDR3 coding DNA: TGTGCCAGCAGTTCACTAGCGGGGGCCTACAATGAGCAGTTCTTC. Amino acids: CASSSLAGAYNEQFF.

The V gene is TRBV29-1, the J gene TRBJ2-2, with TRBD2 matching 8 bases. V shed 0 bases, J shed 7 bases, and the junction held 4 bases outside the gene matches. CDR3 length: 14 amino acids. Germline loops: CDR1 SQVTM, CDR2 ANQGSEA. In DNA, the CDR3 is TGCAGCGTTGAAGATCAGCGGGGGATCGGGGAGCTGTTTTTT. This sequence encodes CSVEDQRGIGELFF.

This clone was detected only a few times. The chain combines TRBV7-8 with TRBJ1-2, with 7 bases lining up with TRBD1. V shed 5 bases and J 4 bases; nucleotides not matched to a gene: 7. CDR1 is SGHVS and CDR2 is FQNEAQ in the germline V gene. The CDR3 length is 14 residues. CDR3 coding DNA: TGTGCCAGCAGCGCAACCGGGACAGCCTATGGCTACACCTTC. The encoded protein is CASSATGTAYGYTF.

This clone occurred a few times. J is TRBJ1-6 and V is TRBV7-3; D may be TRBD1 (6 bases). The V and J ends lost 2 bases and 7 bases respectively, with 12 bases between them. This CDR3 spans 15 amino acids. Germline-derived CDR1 and CDR2 are SGHTA and FQGTGA. The CDR3 nucleotides read TGTGCCAGCAGCTTAGGATACAGGGTAAATTCACCCCTCCACTTT. Amino acids: CASSLGYRVNSPLHF.

For this clone: Relative to the germline gene, one junction end is altered; a read error may explain this. This chain uses TRBV27 with TRBJ2-5; no clear D gene. This CDR3 is built from 13 residues. Looked up from germline, CDR1 is MNHEY and CDR2 is SMNVEV (reference sequence). The CDR3 protein is CASSLGYQETQYF. Written as DNA, the CDR3 is TGTGCCAGCAGTTTAGGTTACCAGGAGACCCAGTACTTC.

This sequence joins TRBV5-1 and TRBJ2-7; no clear D gene. Germline CDR1 and CDR2: SGHRS and YFSETQ. The CDR3 spans 18 residues. V lost 3 bases and J 4 bases, leaving 26 bases between the germline ends. CDR3 sequence reads: CASSSDGRGASLTYEQYF. The CDR3 region has the DNA TGCGCCAGCAGCTCGGATGGACGTGGTGCTTCCCTTACGTACGAGCAGTACTTC.

J is TRBJ2-5 and V is TRBV4-3; D is unresolved. The CDR3 has 14 residues. Per germline, CDR1 LGHNA and CDR2 YSLEER. V was pared by 3 bases and J by 5 bases, with 13 bases between. The CDR3 DNA reads TGCGCCAGCAGCCATATGGCCGGTCCGGAGACCCAGTACTTC. As protein: CASSHMAGPETQYF.

This chain joins TRBV30 and TRBJ1-5; D is unresolved. V shed 3 bases and J shed 9 bases, with 9 bases lying between them. CDR1 is GTSNPN, CDR2 SVGIG, per germline (reference sequence). This CDR3 contains 11 residues. CDR3 DNA: TGTGCCTGGAGGGTACGAGGGCCCCAGCATTTT. As protein: CAWRVRGPQHF.

The chain is built from TRBV6-5 and TRBJ2-3; D is unresolved. CDR3 length equals 14 residues. Germline V CDR1 and CDR2: MNHEY, SVGAGI. Trimming left V 8 bases short and J 3 bases short, with 15 bases between. The CDR3, as DNA: TGTGCCAGCGCTAGGCAGATGCAAACAGATACGCAGTATTTT. Amino acid sequence: CASARQMQTDTQYF.